This TCR beta chain emerged from a study of OX40 agonist ivuxolimab in advanced cancers. Looking at the study overall: The treatment was a fully human IgG2 OX40 agonist, ivuxolimab. Dose-escalation patients were diagnosed with hepatocellular carcinoma, melanoma, renal cell cancer or head and neck cancer. Findings of the study overall: There was clonal expansion of CD4+ and CD8+ blood T cells by week 6 at 0.1 to 3.0 mg/kg. People who partly responded at 0.1-3.0 mg/kg had some of the least clonal expansion seen.

Profiled with immunoSEQ multiplex PCR; TCRdb holds only in-frame clones, not every one. Of some 140,000 clones listed, 90% are singletons. With regard to this clone: Its specificity is not known.

The CDR3 sequence is 16 residues long. Germline V lookup: CDR1 MDHEN, CDR2 SYDVKM. Trimming removed 4 bases at V and 1 base at J, with 13 bases between. This clonotype was obtained from an adult with an advanced solid tumor such as melanoma, head and neck, liver or kidney cancer. The chain uses TRBV28 and TRBJ1-4, with a possible D match to TRBD1 (5 bases). The sample here was CD4+ or CD8+ T cells sorted from blood, taken in a trial of the OX40 agonist ivuxolimab. The CDR3 DNA reads as TGTGCCAGCAGTTCCGAGCGGGGGGAAACTAATGAAAAACTGTTTTTT. Its protein product is CASSSERGETNEKLFF.